This record covers a single T cell receptor beta chain. Its specificity is not known. TCRdb's copy holds only in-frame clones and misses some; the assay was immunoSEQ multiplex PCR. Found here are around 1.5 million clones, 95% to 99% of them singletons; the top ten hold about 0.4%. This entry is derived from a study of shared clonotypes between healthy human individuals. Study details: Ranging from 18 to 49 in age, donors were two women and three men. General study results and limits: Among non-shared clonotypes, generation probabilities were lower than among those shared by all four donors.

Germline loops: CDR1 DFQATT, CDR2 SNEGSKA (reference sequence). The CDR3 runs 11 residues. V dropped 6 bases and J dropped 9; count of bases not matched to a gene: 3. The sequencing sample was made of naive CD4+ T cells sorted from blood. Subset indicated: CD45RA+ positively selected. This receptor was taken from a man younger than 45 in good health. This chain uses TRBV20-1 with TRBJ2-1; the match to TRBD2 covers 9 bases. The chain's CDR3 is CSASSGIEQFF. The CDR3 nucleotides are TGCAGTGCGTCTAGCGGGATTGAGCAGTTCTTC.